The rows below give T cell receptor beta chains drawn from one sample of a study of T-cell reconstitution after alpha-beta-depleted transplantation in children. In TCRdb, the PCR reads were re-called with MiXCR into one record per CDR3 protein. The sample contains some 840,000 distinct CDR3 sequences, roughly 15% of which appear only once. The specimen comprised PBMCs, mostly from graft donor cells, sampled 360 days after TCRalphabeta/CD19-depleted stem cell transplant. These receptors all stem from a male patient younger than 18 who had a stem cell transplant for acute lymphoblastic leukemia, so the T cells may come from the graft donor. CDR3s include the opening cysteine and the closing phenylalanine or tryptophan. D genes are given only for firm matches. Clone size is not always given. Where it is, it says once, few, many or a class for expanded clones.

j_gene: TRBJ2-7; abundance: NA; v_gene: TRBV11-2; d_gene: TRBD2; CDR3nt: TGTGCCAGCAGCTCCATACTAGCGCCAGAGTACTTC; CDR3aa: CASSSILAPEYF
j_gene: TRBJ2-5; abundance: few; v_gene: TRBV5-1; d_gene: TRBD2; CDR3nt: TGCGCCAGCAGCTTGGACCCCCCTAGACTAGCGGGAGCAGAGACCCAGTACTTC; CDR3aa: CASSLDPPRLAGAETQYF
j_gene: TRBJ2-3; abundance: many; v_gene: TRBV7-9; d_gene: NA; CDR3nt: TGTGCCAGCAGTTTCTTTAGCGCAGATACGCAGTATTTT; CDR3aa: CASSFFSADTQYF
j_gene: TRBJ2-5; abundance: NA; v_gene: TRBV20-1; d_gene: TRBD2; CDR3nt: TGCAGTGCTAGAGATGGACTAGTCGTTACCCAGTACTTC; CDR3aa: CSARDGLVVTQYF
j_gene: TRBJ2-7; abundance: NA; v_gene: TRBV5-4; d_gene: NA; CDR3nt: TGTGCCAGCGGCTTGGGGCAGGGGCCCTACGAGCAGTACTTC; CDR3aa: CASGLGQGPYEQYF
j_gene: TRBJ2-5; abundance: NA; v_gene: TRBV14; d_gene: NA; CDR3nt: TGTGCCAGCAGTCCAAGGATTTCTACCTCAGAGACCCAGTACTTC; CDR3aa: CASSPRISTSETQYF
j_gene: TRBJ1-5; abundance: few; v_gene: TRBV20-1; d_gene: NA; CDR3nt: TGCAGTGCTAGAGTGGACACTCGCAATCAGCCCCAGCATTTT; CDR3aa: CSARVDTRNQPQHF
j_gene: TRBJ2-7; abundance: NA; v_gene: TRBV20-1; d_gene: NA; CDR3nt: TGCAGTGCTAGAGATGTAGGGACGGTTTCCTACGAGCAGTACTTC; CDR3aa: CSARDVGTVSYEQYF
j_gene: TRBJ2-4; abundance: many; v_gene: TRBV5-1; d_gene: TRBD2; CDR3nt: TGCGCCAGCAGCCCGGGGGGGGCCCGAGGGGACATTCAGTACTTC; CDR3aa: CASSPGGARGDIQYF
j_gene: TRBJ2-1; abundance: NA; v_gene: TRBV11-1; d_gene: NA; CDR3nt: TGTGCCAGCAGTCTCCTTATGGGACACACGAATGAGCAGTTCTTC; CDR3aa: CASSLLMGHTNEQFF
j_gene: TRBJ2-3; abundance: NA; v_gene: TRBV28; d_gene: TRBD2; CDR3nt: TGTGCCAGCAGACCCAGCGGGGTCTTTTACACAGATACGCAGTATTTT; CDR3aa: CASRPSGVFYTDTQYF
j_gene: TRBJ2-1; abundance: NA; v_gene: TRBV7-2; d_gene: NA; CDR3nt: TGTGCCAGCAGCACAGGATTTGTTGAGCAGTTCTTC; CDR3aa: CASSTGFVEQFF
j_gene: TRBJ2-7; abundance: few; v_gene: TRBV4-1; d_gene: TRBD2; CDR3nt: TGCGCCAGCAGCCAAAAGTTAGCGGGAGTAGGGGAGCAGTACTTC; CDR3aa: CASSQKLAGVGEQYF
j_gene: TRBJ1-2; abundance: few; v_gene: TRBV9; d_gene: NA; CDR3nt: TGTGCCAGCAGCGTCGGGAACGACGCTTTCAACTATGGCTACACCTTC; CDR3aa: CASSVGNDAFNYGYTF
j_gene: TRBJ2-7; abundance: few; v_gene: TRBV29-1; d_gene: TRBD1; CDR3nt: TGCAGCGTTGAGACAGGGGGCGACGAGCAGTACTTC; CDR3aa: CSVETGGDEQYF
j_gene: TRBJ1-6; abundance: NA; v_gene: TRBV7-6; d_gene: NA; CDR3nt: TGTGCCAGCAGCTTACGGGCAGGGACGGGAAATTCACCCCTCCACTTT; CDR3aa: CASSLRAGTGNSPLHF
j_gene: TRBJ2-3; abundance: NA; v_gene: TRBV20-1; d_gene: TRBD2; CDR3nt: TGCAGAGCCAGGATAATAGCGGGAGTAAGGCACGGCACAGATACGCAGTATTTT; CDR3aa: CRARIIAGVRHGTDTQYF
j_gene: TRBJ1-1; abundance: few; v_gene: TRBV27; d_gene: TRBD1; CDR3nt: TGTGCCAGCAGTTGGACAGGTATAATGAACACTGAAGCTTTCTTT; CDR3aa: CASSWTGIMNTEAFF
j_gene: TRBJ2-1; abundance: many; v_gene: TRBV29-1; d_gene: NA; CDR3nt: TGCAGCGTGCTCCTGTGGAGCTCCTACAATGAGCAGTTCTTC; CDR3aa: CSVLLWSSYNEQFF
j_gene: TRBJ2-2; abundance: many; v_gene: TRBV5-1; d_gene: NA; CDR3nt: TGCGCCAGCAGCATCACGTACGACACCGGGGAGCTGTTTTTT; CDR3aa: CASSITYDTGELFF
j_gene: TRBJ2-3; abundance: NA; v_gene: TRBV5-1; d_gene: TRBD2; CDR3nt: TGCGCCAGCAGCTTGGGGGTAGCGGGTACTAGCACAGATACGCAGTATTTT; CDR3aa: CASSLGVAGTSTDTQYF
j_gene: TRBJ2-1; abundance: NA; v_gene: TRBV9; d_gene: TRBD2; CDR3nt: TGTGCCAGCAGCGTAGTCCTAGCGGGAAAGAATGAGCAGTTCTTC; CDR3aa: CASSVVLAGKNEQFF
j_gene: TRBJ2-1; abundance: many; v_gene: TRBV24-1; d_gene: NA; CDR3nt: TGTGCCACCAGTGATTTTCGCGATGAGCAGTTCTTC; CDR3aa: CATSDFRDEQFF
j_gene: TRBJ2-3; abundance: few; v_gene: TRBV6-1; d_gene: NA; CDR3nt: TGTGCCAGCAGAGGAGCGGGCACAGATACGCAGTATTTT; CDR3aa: CASRGAGTDTQYF
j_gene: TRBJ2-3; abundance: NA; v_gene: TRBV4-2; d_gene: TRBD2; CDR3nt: TGTGCCAGCAGCCCCCTAGCGGGAGTTGGGGCAGATACGCAGTATTTT; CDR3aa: CASSPLAGVGADTQYF
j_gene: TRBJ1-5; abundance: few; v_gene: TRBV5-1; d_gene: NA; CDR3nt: TGCGCCAGCAGCTTCAGGTTCGATCAGCCCCAGCATTTT; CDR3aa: CASSFRFDQPQHF
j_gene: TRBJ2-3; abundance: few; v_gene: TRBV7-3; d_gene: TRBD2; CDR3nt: TGTGCCAGCAGCACCTCTAGCGGGAGGAGTGCAGATACGCAGTATTTT; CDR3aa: CASSTSSGRSADTQYF
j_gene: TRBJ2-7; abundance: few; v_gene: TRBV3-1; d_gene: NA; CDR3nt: TGTGCCAGCAGCCAATGGGACCACTACGAGCAGTACTTC; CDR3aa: CASSQWDHYEQYF
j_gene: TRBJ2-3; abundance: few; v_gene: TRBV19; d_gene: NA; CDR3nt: TGTGCCAGTAGTATCTGGGCGGGTCGGGATACGCAGTATTTT; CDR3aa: CASSIWAGRDTQYF
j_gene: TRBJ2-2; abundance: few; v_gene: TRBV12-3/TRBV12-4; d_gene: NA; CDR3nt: TGTGCCAGCAGTTTTAGGGGGGACAGACCCGGGGAGCTGTTTTTT; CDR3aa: CASSFRGDRPGELFF
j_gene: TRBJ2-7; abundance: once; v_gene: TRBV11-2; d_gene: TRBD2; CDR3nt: TGTGCCAGCAGCTCCAAACCAGCGGGAGGGCCCATCCCCTACGAGCAGTACTTC; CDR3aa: CASSSKPAGGPIPYEQYF
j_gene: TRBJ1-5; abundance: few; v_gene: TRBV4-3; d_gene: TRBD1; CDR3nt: TGCGCCAGCAGCCACCCTGCAGGGGGGCATCAGGCCCAGCATTTT; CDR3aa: CASSHPAGGHQAQHF